The rows below give T cell receptor beta chains drawn from one sample of a study of vaccination effects on CD4 cells after COVID-19. TCRdb's copy holds only in-frame clones and misses some; the assay was immunoSEQ multiplex PCR. Here the sample spans 45,000 to 60,000 clones, roughly three quarters being singletons. Their recognized antigens are unknown. The material sequenced was CD4+ T cells from PBMCs cultured without peptide, taken before COVID-19 vaccination. The receptors shown here come from a human donor who had a prior SARS-CoV-2 infection. CDR3s include the opening cysteine and the closing phenylalanine or tryptophan. The D gene is left open where the match is weak. Expanded clones are given a class, and other clones once, few, many or no size at all.

DNA,CDR3,D,size,V,J
TGTGCCAGCAGCTCAATAAGGTTCTCTGGAAACACCATATATTTT,CASSSIRFSGNTIYF,-,few,TRBV11-2,TRBJ1-3
TGTGCCAGCAGCGCGACAACTAACACTGAAGCTTTCTTT,CASSATTNTEAFF,-,-,TRBV9,TRBJ1-1
TGTGCCAGCACTGGGACTAGCGGGGCCCAAGAGACCCAGTACTTC,CASTGTSGAQETQYF,TRBD2,-,TRBV2,TRBJ2-5
TGTGCCAGCAGCTTAGATTTGGCGGGGACGAGCCGCGAGCAGTACTTC,CASSLDLAGTSREQYF,-,few,TRBV7-9,TRBJ2-7
TGTGCCAGCAGACGAGGACAGGGAGGCAACGAGCAGTACTTC,CASRRGQGGNEQYF,TRBD1,few,TRBV6-6,TRBJ2-7
TGTGCCAGTAGAGAGGGACTAGCGGGCTACAATGAGCAGTTCTTC,CASREGLAGYNEQFF,TRBD2,-,TRBV19,TRBJ2-1
TGTGCCAGCAGTGAACCAGGGGGGGGAACCTACGAGCAGTACTTC,CASSEPGGGTYEQYF,-,-,TRBV6-1,TRBJ2-7
TGTGCCAGCAGCAAGTGGGGGGAACCCACCGGGGAGCTGTTTTTT,CASSKWGEPTGELFF,-,once,TRBV27,TRBJ2-2
TGTGCCAGCAGCTTAGGAGGGACAGCCTACGAGCAGTACTTC,CASSLGGTAYEQYF,TRBD1,-,TRBV7-2,TRBJ2-7
TGTGCCAGCAATCCTAGCTTCACAGATACGCAGTATTTT,CASNPSFTDTQYF,-,-,TRBV2,TRBJ2-3
TGTGCCAGCCCCCCCTTGTGGGGACACTACACTGAAGCTTTCTTT,CASPPLWGHYTEAFF,-,-,TRBV19,TRBJ1-1
TGTGCCAGCTCCAACCGGGACGGCAGTGAAAAACTGTTTTTT,CASSNRDGSEKLFF,-,-,TRBV18,TRBJ1-4
TGTGCCATCAGTGAAAGGACAGGGGTCGCCGGAAACACCATATATTTT,CAISERTGVAGNTIYF,TRBD1,-,TRBV10-3,TRBJ1-3
TGTGCCAGCAGTGAGGCGTTTGACAGGGGAAGAGGCTACACCTTC,CASSEAFDRGRGYTF,TRBD1,-,TRBV6-1,TRBJ1-2
TGTGCCAGCAAACAGACGGCTGGAAACACCATATATTTT,CASKQTAGNTIYF,-,few,TRBV6-6,TRBJ1-3
TGTGCCTGGACAGGGGACGCGAACACCGGGGAGCTGTTTTTT,CAWTGDANTGELFF,-,-,TRBV30,TRBJ2-2
TGCGCCAGCAGCTACGTAGGAGGGGGGGGCGAAGAGACCCAGTACTTC,CASSYVGGGGEETQYF,-,-,TRBV5-1,TRBJ2-5
TGTGCCAGCAGCTTGGCCGGGGGACAGGGAACTTCACCCCTCCACTTT,CASSLAGGQGTSPLHF,TRBD1,-,TRBV5-4,TRBJ1-6
TGTGCCAGCGGACAGGGGTACGAGCAGTACTTC,CASGQGYEQYF,TRBD1,-,TRBV2,TRBJ2-7
TGTGCCAGCAGCTACAGGGGGGTCCACGAGCAGTACTTC,CASSYRGVHEQYF,TRBD1,-,TRBV5-6,TRBJ2-7
TGTGCCAGTAGTAAAAACCGGTTAGGGGTTCGTTCTGGCTACACCTTC,CASSKNRLGVRSGYTF,-,-,TRBV19,TRBJ1-2
TGTGCCAGCTCACCACCGACGACGGGTCGCTACGAGCAGTACTTC,CASSPPTTGRYEQYF,-,-,TRBV18,TRBJ2-7
TGTGCCAGCAGCGTAGCTGGGAGAGGACTGAAGTACAATGAGCAGTTCTTC,CASSVAGRGLKYNEQFF,-,-,TRBV9,TRBJ2-1
TGTGCCAGCAGCCTGGGACTAGCGGGAGGGCCCGTTACAGATACGCAGTATTTT,CASSLGLAGGPVTDTQYF,TRBD2,-,TRBV7-9,TRBJ2-3
TGTGCCAGTAGTTCGACAGCGACTAACTATGGCTACACCTTC,CASSSTATNYGYTF,-,-,TRBV19,TRBJ1-2
TGTGCCAGCTCACCATTGGTGGGGAGAAGCACAGATACGCAGTATTTT,CASSPLVGRSTDTQYF,-,-,TRBV18,TRBJ2-3
TGTGCCAGCAGCAGTAACAGGGATGCTGGAAACACCATATATTTT,CASSSNRDAGNTIYF,-,few,TRBV7-2,TRBJ1-3
TGTGCCTGGAGTGGAGAGGACTATGGCTACACCTTC,CAWSGEDYGYTF,-,-,TRBV30,TRBJ1-2
TGTGCCTGGAGTCCCCGGACAGGCCCTTCCAAGACGTCACCCCTCCACTTT,CAWSPRTGPSKTSPLHF,TRBD1,few,TRBV30,TRBJ1-6
TGCGCCAGCAGCTTTTCGGGGTTCGAGACCCAGTACTTC,CASSFSGFETQYF,-,-,TRBV5-1,TRBJ2-5
TGTGCCAGCAGCTTAGGGCCCATGAACACTGAAGCTTTCTTT,CASSLGPMNTEAFF,-,-,TRBV7-2,TRBJ1-1
TGTGCCAGCAGCCTTGGGACAGGGAACACTGAAGCTTTCTTT,CASSLGTGNTEAFF,TRBD1,once,TRBV3-1/TRBV3-2,TRBJ1-1
TGTGCCAGCAGCTCCGGTTGGGGGATTGAGACGGGTTCCTACGAGCAGTACTTC,CASSSGWGIETGSYEQYF,-,-,TRBV7-2,TRBJ2-7
TGTGCTAGTGCCCCGTGGACCGGGACTAGCGGGAGTGAAGAGACCCAGTACTTC,CASAPWTGTSGSEETQYF,TRBD2,-,TRBV12-5,TRBJ2-5
TGTGCTAGCACTCCGGGGGGTTACAATGAGCAGTTCTTC,CASTPGGYNEQFF,TRBD2,-,TRBV7-7,TRBJ2-1
TGTGCCAGCAGAGGACACCGGGGCAGCAATCAGCCCCAGCATTTT,CASRGHRGSNQPQHF,-,-,TRBV2,TRBJ1-5
TGTGCCAGCAGCTTAAGCTGGGTCACCGGGGAGCTGTTTTTT,CASSLSWVTGELFF,-,-,TRBV7-3,TRBJ2-2
TGTGCCAGCAGTATAGCGGGAGCGAATTACGAGCAGTACTTC,CASSIAGANYEQYF,TRBD2,-,TRBV6-5,TRBJ2-7
TGTGCCAGCAGTCCCCACGAAGGTCACCCAGAGACCCAGTACTTC,CASSPHEGHPETQYF,-,-,TRBV11-1,TRBJ2-5
TGTGCCAGCAGTGAACCGGGACACACCCCAGGAGGCTATGGCTACACCTTC,CASSEPGHTPGGYGYTF,-,once,TRBV6-1,TRBJ1-2
TGTGCTAGTGGTTTGCCTGTAGCGGGGGTTATAGAGACCCAGTACTTC,CASGLPVAGVIETQYF,TRBD2,-,TRBV12-5,TRBJ2-5
TGTGCCAGCAGCTTCGTGAGGGCCGGTGGCAATGAGCAGTTCTTC,CASSFVRAGGNEQFF,-,-,TRBV7-9,TRBJ2-1